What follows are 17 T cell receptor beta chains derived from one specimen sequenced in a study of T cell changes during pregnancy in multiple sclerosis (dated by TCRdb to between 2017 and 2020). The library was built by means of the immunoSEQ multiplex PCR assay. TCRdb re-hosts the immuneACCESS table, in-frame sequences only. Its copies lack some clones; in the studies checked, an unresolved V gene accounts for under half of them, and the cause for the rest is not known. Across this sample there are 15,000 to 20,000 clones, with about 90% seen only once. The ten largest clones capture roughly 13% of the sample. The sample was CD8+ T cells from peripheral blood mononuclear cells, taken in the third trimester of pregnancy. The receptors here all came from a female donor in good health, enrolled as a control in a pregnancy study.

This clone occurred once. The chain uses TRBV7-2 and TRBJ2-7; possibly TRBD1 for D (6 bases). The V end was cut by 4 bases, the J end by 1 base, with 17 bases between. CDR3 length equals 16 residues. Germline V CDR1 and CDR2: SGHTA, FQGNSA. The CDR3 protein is CASSSPRQAPSYEQYF. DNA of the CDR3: TGTGCCAGCAGCTCCCCACGACAGGCACCTTCCTACGAGCAGTACTTC.

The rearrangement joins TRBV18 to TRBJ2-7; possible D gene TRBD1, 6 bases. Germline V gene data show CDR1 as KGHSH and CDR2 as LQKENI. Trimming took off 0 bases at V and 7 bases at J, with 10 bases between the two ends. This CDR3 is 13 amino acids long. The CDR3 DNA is TGTGCCAGCTCACCACCGGGGGCAGGGGAGCAGTACTTC. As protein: CASSPPGAGEQYF.

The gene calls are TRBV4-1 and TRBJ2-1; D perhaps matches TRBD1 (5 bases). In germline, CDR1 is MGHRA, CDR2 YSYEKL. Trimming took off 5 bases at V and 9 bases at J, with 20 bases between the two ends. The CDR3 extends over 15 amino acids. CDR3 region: CASSLSIEVGLEQFF. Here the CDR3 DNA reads TGCGCCAGCAGCTTAAGCATTGAAGTGGGGCTTGAGCAGTTCTTC.

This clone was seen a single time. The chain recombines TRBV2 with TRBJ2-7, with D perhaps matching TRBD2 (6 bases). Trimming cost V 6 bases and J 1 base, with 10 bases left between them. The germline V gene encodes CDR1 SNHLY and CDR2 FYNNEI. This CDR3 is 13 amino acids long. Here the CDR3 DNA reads TGTGCCAGCAGGTCTAGCGTTTCCTACGAGCAGTACTTC. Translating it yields CASRSSVSYEQYF.

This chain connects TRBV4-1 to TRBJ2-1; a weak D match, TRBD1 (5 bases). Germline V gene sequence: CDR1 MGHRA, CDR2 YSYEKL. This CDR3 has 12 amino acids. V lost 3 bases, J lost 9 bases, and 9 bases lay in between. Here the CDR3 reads CASSQNQGEQFF. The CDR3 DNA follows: TGCGCCAGCAGCCAGAACCAGGGTGAGCAGTTCTTC.

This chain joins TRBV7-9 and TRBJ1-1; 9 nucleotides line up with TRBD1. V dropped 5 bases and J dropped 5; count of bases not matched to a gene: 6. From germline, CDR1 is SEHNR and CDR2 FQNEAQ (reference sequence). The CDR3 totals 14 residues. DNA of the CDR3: TGTGCCAGCAGCAGGACAGGGGAATGGACTGAAGCTTTCTTT. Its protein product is CASSRTGEWTEAFF.

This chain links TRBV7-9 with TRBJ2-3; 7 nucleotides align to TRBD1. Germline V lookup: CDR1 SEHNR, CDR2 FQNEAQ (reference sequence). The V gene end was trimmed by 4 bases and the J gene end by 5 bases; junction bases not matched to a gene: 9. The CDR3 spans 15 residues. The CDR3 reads CASSSLTGWEDTQYF. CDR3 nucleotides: TGTGCCAGCAGCTCCTTGACAGGGTGGGAAGATACGCAGTATTTT.

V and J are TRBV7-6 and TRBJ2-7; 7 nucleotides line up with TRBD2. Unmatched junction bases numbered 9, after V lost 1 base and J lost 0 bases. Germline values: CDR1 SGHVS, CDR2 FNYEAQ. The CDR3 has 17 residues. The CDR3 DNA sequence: TGTGCCAGCAGCTTAGGATGGGGCGGGAGTGGCTCCTACGAGCAGTACTTC. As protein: CASSLGWGGSGSYEQYF.

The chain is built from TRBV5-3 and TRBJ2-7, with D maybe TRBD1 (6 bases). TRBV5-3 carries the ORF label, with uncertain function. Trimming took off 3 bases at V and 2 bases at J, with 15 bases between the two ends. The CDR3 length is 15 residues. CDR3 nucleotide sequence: TGTGCCAGAAGCTATCCGGGACATTCCCCCTACGAGCAGTACTTC. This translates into CARSYPGHSPYEQYF.

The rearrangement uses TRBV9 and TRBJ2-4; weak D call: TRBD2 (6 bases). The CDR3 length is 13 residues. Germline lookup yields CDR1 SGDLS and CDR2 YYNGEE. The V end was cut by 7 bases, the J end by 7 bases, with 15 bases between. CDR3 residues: CASSGRRSNIQYF. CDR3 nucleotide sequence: TGTGCCAGCTCGGGGAGGAGGTCGAACATTCAGTACTTC.

CDR3 protein: CASSDAPGLAGTEQFF. In nucleotides, the CDR3 is TGTGCCAGCAGTGACGCTCCGGGACTAGCAGGGACTGAGCAGTTCTTC. V usage is TRBV6-4 and J usage is TRBJ2-1, with 9 bases fitting TRBD2. The CDR3 has 16 amino acids. CDR1 and CDR2 (germline): MRHNA, SNTAGT. The V and J ends lost 2 bases and 9 bases, in that order; junction bases with no gene match: 11.

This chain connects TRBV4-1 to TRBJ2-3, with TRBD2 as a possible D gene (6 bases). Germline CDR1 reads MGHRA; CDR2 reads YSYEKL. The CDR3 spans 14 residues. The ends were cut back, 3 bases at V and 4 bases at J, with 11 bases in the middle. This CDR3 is CASSQTRLADTQYF. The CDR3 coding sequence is TGCGCCAGCAGCCAGACTCGACTAGCAGATACGCAGTATTTT.

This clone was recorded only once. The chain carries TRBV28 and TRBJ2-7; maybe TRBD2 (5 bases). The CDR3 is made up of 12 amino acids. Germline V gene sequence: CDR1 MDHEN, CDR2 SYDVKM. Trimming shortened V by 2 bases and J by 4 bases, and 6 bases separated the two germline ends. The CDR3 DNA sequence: TGTGCCAGCAGTTTAGAGGGATACGAGCAGTACTTC. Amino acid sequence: CASSLEGYEQYF.

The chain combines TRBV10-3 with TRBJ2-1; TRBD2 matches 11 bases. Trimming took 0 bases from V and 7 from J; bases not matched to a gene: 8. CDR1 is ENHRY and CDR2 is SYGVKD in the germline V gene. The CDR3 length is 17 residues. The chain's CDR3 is CAISESAIAGGPNEQFF. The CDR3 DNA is TGTGCCATCAGTGAGTCCGCGATAGCGGGGGGGCCTAATGAGCAGTTCTTC.

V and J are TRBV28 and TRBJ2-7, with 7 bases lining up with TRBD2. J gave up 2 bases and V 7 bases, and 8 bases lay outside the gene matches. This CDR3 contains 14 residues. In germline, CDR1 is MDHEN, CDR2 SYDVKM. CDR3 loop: CASTLRGLAYEQYF. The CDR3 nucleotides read TGTGCCAGCACCCTCCGAGGACTAGCCTACGAGCAGTACTTC.

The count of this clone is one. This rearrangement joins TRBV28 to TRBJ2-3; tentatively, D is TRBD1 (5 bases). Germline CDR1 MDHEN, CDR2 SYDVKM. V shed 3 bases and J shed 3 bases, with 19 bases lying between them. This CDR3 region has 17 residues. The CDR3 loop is CASSLPLTGTQTDTQYF. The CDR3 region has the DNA TGTGCCAGCAGTTTGCCCCTTACAGGTACCCAAACAGATACGCAGTATTTT.

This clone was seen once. CDR3 residues: CAWSRTSGPTDTQYF. The CDR3, as DNA: TGTGCCTGGAGTCGGACTAGCGGGCCCACAGATACGCAGTATTTT. This sequence joins TRBV30 and TRBJ2-3; TRBD2 matches at 11 bases. CDR3 length: 15 amino acids. V lost 2 bases, J lost 2 bases, and 3 bases stayed unmatched. Germline values: CDR1 GTSNPN, CDR2 SVGIG (reference sequence).